Shown below are 20 T cell receptor beta chains from a single sample sequenced in a study of shared clonotypes between healthy human individuals. TCRdb's copy holds only in-frame clones and misses some; the assay was immunoSEQ multiplex PCR. The table shows a few million clones, with around 94% occurring only once. Source material: naive CD4+ T cells sorted from blood. Documented subset: CD45RA+ positively selected. These receptors came from a man in his late teens or twenties in good health.

This chain uses TRBV5-1 with TRBJ2-5; weak D call: TRBD1 (5 bases). The V end lost 4 bases, the J end lost 3 bases, and 19 bases lay between the germline ends. CDR3 size: 16 residues. Germline lookup yields CDR1 SGHRS and CDR2 YFSETQ. CDR3 loop: CASSQTGSTAKETQYF. CDR3 sequence (DNA): TGCGCCAGCAGCCAAACAGGCTCCACCGCAAAAGAGACCCAGTACTTC.

The chain couples TRBV6-5 to TRBJ1-6; D is undetermined. This CDR3 contains 15 residues. The V gene's germline CDR1 is MNHEY and CDR2 SVGAGI. V dropped 6 bases and J dropped 8 bases, with 17 bases sitting between them. CDR3 sequence (DNA): TGTGCCAGCAGCCGGACCAGTTTACCGGATTCACCCCTCCACTTT. Amino acids: CASSRTSLPDSPLHF.

In this sample, this clone turned up once. This chain links TRBV30 with TRBJ2-7, with 9 bases fitting TRBD1. CDR3 length equals 13 residues. V shed 3 bases and J 7 bases; nucleotides not matched to a gene: 7. Germline CDR1 and CDR2: GTSNPN and SVGIG (reference sequence). CDR3 nucleotides: TGTGCCTGGAGGGGACAGGGCCGTATTGAGCAGTACTTC. Protein sequence: CAWRGQGRIEQYF.

As for this clone: Other DNA sequences in the sample encode the same CDR3. The rearrangement joins TRBV6-5 to TRBJ2-2; D unresolved. The germline CDR1 and CDR2 sequences are MNHEY and SVGAGI. CDR3 length: 13 amino acids. Trimming removed 2 bases at V and 5 bases at J, with 6 bases between. CDR3 bases: TGTGCCAGCAGTTACGGCGCGACCGGGGAGCTGTTTTTT. It yields the protein CASSYGATGELFF.

This chain links TRBV11-3 with TRBJ2-1; 9 bases fit TRBD2. Germline loops: CDR1 SGHNT, CDR2 YENEEA. The CDR3 length is 16 residues. V gave up 4 bases and J gave up 4 bases; unmatched junction bases: 8. DNA of the CDR3: TGTGCCAGCAGCTCCGCCGGGACTAGCAATTACAATGAGCAGTTCTTC. It specifies CASSSAGTSNYNEQFF.

The chain uses TRBV10-3 and TRBJ2-3, with D maybe TRBD1 (6 bases). V lost 2 bases and J 5 bases, leaving 17 bases between the germline ends. CDR3 length: 16 amino acids. CDR1 is ENHRY, CDR2 SYGVKD, per germline. CDR3 coding DNA: TGTGCCATCAGTGAGGGTTCTACAGGGAAAGGAGATACGCAGTATTTT. Translating gives CAISEGSTGKGDTQYF.

V gene TRBV4-1 combines with J gene TRBJ2-1; 13 bases map to TRBD2. V gave up 0 bases and J gave up 0 bases; unmatched junction bases: 2. Germline V gene data show CDR1 as MGHRA and CDR2 as YSYEKL. This CDR3 has 18 residues. CDR3 loop: CASSQETSGRASYNEQFF. The CDR3, as DNA: TGCGCCAGCAGCCAAGAAACTAGCGGGAGGGCCTCCTACAATGAGCAGTTCTTC.

V is TRBV7-9 and J is TRBJ1-1, with D unresolved. The V gene lost 1 base and the J gene lost 4 bases, with 4 bases spanning the gap. The CDR3 length is 12 residues. Germline values: CDR1 SEHNR, CDR2 FQNEAQ (reference sequence). CDR3 coding DNA: TGTGCCAGCAGCTTAGAAAGCACTGAAGCTTTCTTT. Encoded protein: CASSLESTEAFF.

The genes are TRBV6-5 and TRBJ2-3, with 10 bases identical to TRBD2. Germline CDR1 MNHEY, CDR2 SVGAGI. CDR3 length: 13 residues. The V segment lost 10 bases and the J segment 3 bases; nucleotides outside the gene matches: 4. The DNA of the CDR3 is TGTGCCACCCGGACTAGCGGAACAGATACGCAGTATTTT. Translating it yields CATRTSGTDTQYF.

V is TRBV19 and J is TRBJ1-6, with a possible D match to TRBD1 (6 bases). V lost 5 bases and J lost 7, with 9 bases in between. This CDR3 spans 13 amino acids. Germline V gene sequence: CDR1 LNHDA, CDR2 SQIVND (reference sequence). The CDR3 spells CASSGGGNSPLHF. The CDR3 DNA is TGTGCCAGTAGTGGGGGCGGGAATTCACCCCTCCACTTT.

The CDR3 sequence: CASSLDNGPPYNEQFF. CDR3 sequence (DNA): TGTGCCAGCAGCTTAGATAATGGCCCTCCCTACAATGAGCAGTTCTTC. The rearrangement links TRBV11-2 to TRBJ2-1; D not resolved. Per the germline V gene, CDR1 is SGHAT and CDR2 is FQNNGV. V dropped 0 bases and J dropped 2 bases, with 11 bases sitting between them. CDR3 length: 16 residues.

V usage is TRBV10-1 and J usage is TRBJ2-1, with a weak D call TRBD2 (7 bases). Germline V gene sequence: CDR1 WNHNN, CDR2 SYGVQD (reference sequence). This CDR3 has 15 residues. The germline V and J ends were trimmed by 6 bases and 8 bases, with 20 bases remaining between them. CDR3 nucleotides: TGCGCCAGCAGCAGGGACCTGGGGGGGGCCTATGAGCAGTTCTTC. The encoded protein is CASSRDLGGAYEQFF.

Points on this clone: In the same sample, other DNA sequences code for this CDR3. The chain combines TRBV11-2 with TRBJ1-3, with D unresolved. Trimming pared 1 base from V and 5 bases from J, leaving 0 bases between. Germline CDR1 reads SGHAT; CDR2 reads FQNNGV. This CDR3 has 11 residues. The CDR3 is CASSLGNTIYF. The CDR3 region has the DNA TGTGCCAGCAGCTTAGGAAACACCATATATTTT.

V is TRBV6-5 and J is TRBJ2-7, with a weak D call TRBD1 (6 bases). Trimming took off 2 bases at V and 2 bases at J, with 13 bases between the two ends. The CDR3 length is 15 residues. Germline V gene data show CDR1 as MNHEY and CDR2 as SVGAGI. As DNA, the CDR3 is TGTGCCAGCAGTTACATAGGGACAAGACCCTACGAGCAGTACTTC. This encodes CASSYIGTRPYEQYF.

The J gene is TRBJ1-5, the V gene TRBV6-1; TRBD1 matches at 10 bases. This CDR3 comprises 18 residues. Germline CDR1 MNHNS, CDR2 SASEGT. The J segment lost 1 base and the V segment lost 1 base, leaving 7 bases of the junction unmatched. Written as DNA, the CDR3 is TGTGCCAGCAGTGAAGGCCCGCCGGGACAGGGGAGCAATCAGCCCCAGCATTTT. It is translated as CASSEGPPGQGSNQPQHF.

The V call is TRBV2, the J call TRBJ1-5, with D possibly being TRBD1 (5 bases). The CDR3 has 14 amino acids. From germline, CDR1 is SNHLY and CDR2 FYNNEI. The ends were cut back, 5 bases at V and 0 bases at J, with 8 bases in the middle. In nucleotides, the CDR3 is TGTGCCAGCAGTTGGACAAGTAGCAATCAGCCCCAGCATTTT. Its translation: CASSWTSSNQPQHF.

To note about this clone: Within the sample, other DNA sequences also encode this same CDR3. The genes are TRBV20-1 and TRBJ2-5; D is uncertain. In germline, CDR1 is DFQATT, CDR2 SNEGSKA (reference sequence). The CDR3 runs 10 residues. The germline V and J ends were trimmed by 6 bases and 4 bases, with 6 bases remaining between them. This chain's CDR3 is CSALGETQYF. In DNA, the CDR3 is TGCAGTGCCCTCGGAGAGACCCAGTACTTC.

In its sample, this clone was seen once. The chain employs TRBV4-1 and TRBJ1-3, with D possibly being TRBD1 (5 bases). Looked up from germline, CDR1 is MGHRA and CDR2 is YSYEKL. The ends were cut back, 4 bases at V and 4 bases at J, with 11 bases in the middle. The CDR3 covers 14 residues. The CDR3 sequence is CASSPGGNGNTIYF. CDR3 in DNA: TGCGCCAGCAGCCCGGGGGGGAACGGAAACACCATATATTTT.

The chain employs TRBV28 and TRBJ1-4; 8 nucleotides agree with TRBD1. The germline V gene encodes CDR1 MDHEN and CDR2 SYDVKM. V lost 5 bases and J lost 7; bases outside the gene matches: 12. The CDR3 extends over 16 amino acids. CDR3 amino acids: CASSEPADRVGEKLFF. Written as DNA, the CDR3 is TGTGCCAGCAGTGAACCTGCGGACAGGGTTGGTGAAAAACTGTTTTTT.

J is TRBJ2-1 and V is TRBV7-2; 7 nucleotides match TRBD2. Trimming removed 5 bases from V and 9 bases from J; junction bases left unmatched: 13. The CDR3 is 15 amino acids. Per germline, CDR1 SGHTA and CDR2 FQGNSA. The CDR3 spells CASSHPGLAGGEQFF. The CDR3 DNA reads TGTGCCAGCAGCCATCCGGGCTTAGCGGGTGGTGAGCAGTTCTTC.